This record concerns one T cell receptor (beta chain) sequence. This CDR3 spans 14 amino acids. Trimming at V came to 3 bases and at J to 6 bases, leaving 7 bases not matched to a gene. The source of the sample is a study of CD8 T cells in Susac syndrome. A quantity of 0.5 to 1 ug RNA underwent reverse transcription using random hexamers. The TCR beta CDR3 was amplified by immunoSEQ multiplex PCR across 54 Vbeta, 13 Jbeta. TCRdb analysed the immunoSEQ multiplex PCR reads with MiXCR anew, one entry per CDR3 protein. Among 160,000 or so distinct CDR3 sequences listed, approximately 95% were seen once. Sequencing of TCR beta was performed on blood CD8+ and CD4+ T cells. FACS enriched CD8+ TEMRA cells, while bulk CD8+ and CD4+ were negatively isolated.

Sample: CD8+ T cells from PBMCs. The rearrangement joins TRBV12-3 or TRBV12-4 to TRBJ2-7; TRBD1 aligns across 8 bases. This TCR derives from a human donor with multiple sclerosis. CDR3 region: CASSFVGTGREQYF. The CDR3 coding sequence is TGTGCCAGCAGTTTTGTCGGGACAGGACGCGAGCAGTACTTC.